These T cell receptor beta chains were read from a single sample in a study of T-cell memory formation after mild COVID-19. MiXCR was run by TCRdb on the 5' RACE reads, yielding one entry per CDR3 protein. Of about 310,000 distinct CDR3 sequences listed, approximately 19% are singletons. Sequenced input: PBMCs or a T cell subset sorted from them (not recorded which). The receptors derive from a man aged 18-30 years who had mild COVID-19 (a few samples of this study predate the infection). Cell type and time point are not known. Both conserved end residues are part of each CDR3. The order of the fields is CDR3 DNA, CDR3 protein, clone size, D gene, J gene, V gene. The D gene is left open where the match is weak. The size entry is marked missing in some rows and otherwise reads once, few, many or a size class.

TGTGCCAGCAGCTTGGCCAACAGGGATGAGCAGTTCTTC | CASSLANRDEQFF | NA | NA | TRBJ2-1 | TRBV5-6
TGCAGTGCGAGGGGAGGGGGCAGGAACATTCAGTACTTC | CSARGGGRNIQYF | NA | NA | TRBJ2-4 | TRBV20-1
TGTGCCAGCAGTCCCGTACGGGCGACAGACACAGATACGCAGTATTTT | CASSPVRATDTDTQYF | NA | NA | TRBJ2-3 | TRBV28
TGCAGTGCTAGTCGGGGGGGGAACACCGGGGAGCTGTTTTTT | CSASRGGNTGELFF | few | TRBD2 | TRBJ2-2 | TRBV20-1
TGTGCCAGCAGCTTACAGGGGAATGAAAAACTGTTTTTT | CASSLQGNEKLFF | NA | NA | TRBJ1-4 | TRBV7-6
TGTGCCAGCAGGACCGATTCGTTTCAGCCCCAGCATTTT | CASRTDSFQPQHF | many | NA | TRBJ1-5 | TRBV6-2/TRBV6-3
TGTGCCAGCAGTTCTGTTGGGGGGCGAGAGCAGTACTTC | CASSSVGGREQYF | NA | NA | TRBJ2-7 | TRBV12-3/TRBV12-4
TGTGCCAGCAAGCAGGGGGCGAGCAATCAGCCCCAGCATTTT | CASKQGASNQPQHF | NA | TRBD1 | TRBJ1-5 | TRBV6-2/TRBV6-3
TGTGCCAGCACCTCTGGGGGCAGGGGCAGTGAGCAGTTCTTC | CASTSGGRGSEQFF | NA | NA | TRBJ2-1 | TRBV2
TGTGCCAGCAGTACAGGACCAACTAATGAAAAACTGTTTTTT | CASSTGPTNEKLFF | NA | NA | TRBJ1-4 | TRBV6-5
TGTGCCAGCAGCCAAAGGAGTGAAGCTTTCTTT | CASSQRSEAFF | many | NA | TRBJ1-1 | TRBV3-1
TGTGCCAGCAGTTTACGGGGGGCTGAAAAACTGTTTTTT | CASSLRGAEKLFF | few | NA | TRBJ1-4 | TRBV27
TGCGCCAGCAGCTTCCCCGGGGCCGAAAAAGAGACCCAGTACTTC | CASSFPGAEKETQYF | NA | NA | TRBJ2-5 | TRBV5-1
TGTGCTAGTGGTTTGGTAACGGCAGATACGCAGTATTTT | CASGLVTADTQYF | few | NA | TRBJ2-3 | TRBV12-5
TGCGCCAGCAGCCAAGAGGCGACCTGGAGCAATCAGCCCCAGCATTTT | CASSQEATWSNQPQHF | few | NA | TRBJ1-5 | TRBV4-1
TGTGCCAGCAGCCTCGGGGGGGAAGTGAATACGCAGTATTTT | CASSLGGEVNTQYF | NA | TRBD2 | TRBJ2-3 | TRBV7-3
TGTGCCAGCAGCTTAACAGCCGCCAAAAACATTCAGTACTTC | CASSLTAAKNIQYF | few | NA | TRBJ2-4 | TRBV5-5
TGTGCCAGCAGCAAATTAGTCCAATGGGGCGATACGCAGTATTTT | CASSKLVQWGDTQYF | few | NA | TRBJ2-3 | TRBV21-1
TGTGCCAGCAGCTTAGAGCTTACCGTCCCTGGGTTCTTC | CASSLELTVPGFF | NA | NA | TRBJ2-1 | TRBV11-2
TGCGCCAGCAGCCAGGCGGAGGGGAGCGGCGGAAACACCGGGGAGCTGTTTTTT | CASSQAEGSGGNTGELFF | NA | NA | TRBJ2-2 | TRBV4-3
TGCGCCAGCAGCCCTCGGATAGCGGGGGAAGAGACCCAGTACTTC | CASSPRIAGEETQYF | NA | TRBD2 | TRBJ2-5 | TRBV4-1
TGCAGCGTGTGGGTAGACAGGGGGCCTGGAAACACCATATATTTT | CSVWVDRGPGNTIYF | NA | TRBD1 | TRBJ1-3 | TRBV29-1
TGTGCCAGCAGTTTTAGGCTAGCGGGGGGTTCGCCCTACGAGCAGTACTTC | CASSFRLAGGSPYEQYF | few | TRBD2 | TRBJ2-7 | TRBV12-3/TRBV12-4
TGTGCCAGCCTCCAAGGGATCCCGTACGAGCAGTACTTC | CASLQGIPYEQYF | few | NA | TRBJ2-7 | TRBV28
TGTGCCAGCACAGGCTCCTACAATGAGCAGTTCTTC | CASTGSYNEQFF | few | NA | TRBJ2-1 | TRBV7-2
TGTGCCAGCAGCCTCATGGCAGCTGAAGCTTTCTTT | CASSLMAAEAFF | few | NA | TRBJ1-1 | TRBV12-3/TRBV12-4
TGCGCCAGCAGCGAAACCGGGACAGCGGGTGAAAAACTGTTTTTT | CASSETGTAGEKLFF | NA | TRBD1 | TRBJ1-4 | TRBV4-1
TGTGCCAGCAGTCGGATCCTCGGACGCTGGACAGCTTTCTTT | CASSRILGRWTAFF | NA | NA | TRBJ1-1 | TRBV28
TGTGCCAGCAGCCGCACTGGGCTCTACGAGCAGTACTTC | CASSRTGLYEQYF | many | NA | TRBJ2-7 | TRBV7-2
TGCGCCAGCAGCTTGCGACGGCTGAACACTGAAGCTTTCTTT | CASSLRRLNTEAFF | few | NA | TRBJ1-1 | TRBV5-1
TGCAGTGCTAGAGGTGGGACAAGGGCTTTCTTT | CSARGGTRAFF | few | NA | TRBJ1-1 | TRBV20-1
TGTGCCAGCAGCCCCGGGCGCGGAGATGGCTACACCTTC | CASSPGRGDGYTF | NA | NA | TRBJ1-2 | TRBV11-2
TGTGCCAGCAGCCAAAGGGGAGATACGCAGTATTTT | CASSQRGDTQYF | few | NA | TRBJ2-3 | TRBV14
TGTGCCAGCAGGGCTTCAGGGAACACTGAAGCTTTCTTT | CASRASGNTEAFF | NA | NA | TRBJ1-1 | TRBV7-2
TGTGCCACCAGTGTGGGACAGGGGGGGGATGAGCAGTTCTTC | CATSVGQGGDEQFF | NA | TRBD1 | TRBJ2-1 | TRBV24-1
TGTGCCAGCAGCCCCCTTTTTTCAGGGGGAACTGAAGCTTTCTTT | CASSPLFSGGTEAFF | NA | TRBD1 | TRBJ1-1 | TRBV7-2
TGTGCCAGCCGGGAAGTGAGCGGGGAGCTGTTTTTT | CASREVSGELFF | few | NA | TRBJ2-2 | TRBV7-6
TGTGCCAGCAGTTTTCTAGGGACAGTGGAAGAGACCCAGTACTTC | CASSFLGTVEETQYF | NA | TRBD1 | TRBJ2-5 | TRBV27
TGTGCCAGCAGTTCAACAGGGGGCGCCTCCTACAATGAGCAGTTCTTC | CASSSTGGASYNEQFF | NA | TRBD1 | TRBJ2-1 | TRBV7-2
TGTGCCAGCAGCATACACGACAGGGACCTCTATGGCTACACCTTC | CASSIHDRDLYGYTF | few | TRBD1 | TRBJ1-2 | TRBV5-5
TGTGCCAGCAGTTTATGGACAGGGGGCGAGGAAAAACTGTTTTTT | CASSLWTGGEEKLFF | few | TRBD1 | TRBJ1-4 | TRBV27
TGTGCCACCAGTGATTCTGTTTTAGGGCCCCAGCATTTT | CATSDSVLGPQHF | NA | NA | TRBJ1-5 | TRBV24-1
TGTGCCATCAGTGAACGGACAGAGATGAACACTGAAGCTTTCTTT | CAISERTEMNTEAFF | few | NA | TRBJ1-1 | TRBV10-3
TGCAGCGTATCAGGGGGGCGCAATCAGCCCCAGCATTTT | CSVSGGRNQPQHF | NA | TRBD1 | TRBJ1-5 | TRBV29-1
TGTGCCAGCAGAGCAGGGGGCCTCTATGGCTACACCTTC | CASRAGGLYGYTF | NA | TRBD1 | TRBJ1-2 | TRBV6-2/TRBV6-3
TGTGCCAGCAGCTTAGATCAGTGGCACAATGAGCAGTTCTTC | CASSLDQWHNEQFF | NA | NA | TRBJ2-1 | TRBV7-6
TGCGCCAGCAGTGAGTCCCAGGCGGTAGCTTTCTTT | CASSESQAVAFF | NA | NA | TRBJ1-1 | TRBV10-1
TGCAGTGCTAGAGCCCCAACTAGGACAGATACGCAGTATTTT | CSARAPTRTDTQYF | NA | NA | TRBJ2-3 | TRBV20-1
TGTGCCAGCAGCCCCCAGGGCGGGGATTCACCCCTCCACTTT | CASSPQGGDSPLHF | NA | NA | TRBJ1-6 | TRBV5-5
TGTGCCAGTGAGACAGGGCGGAACACTGAAGCTTTCTTT | CASETGRNTEAFF | few | TRBD1 | TRBJ1-1 | TRBV19
TGTGCCAGCAGCCCTCTGGGAGGACCCGAGGACGAGCAGTACTTC | CASSPLGGPEDEQYF | NA | NA | TRBJ2-7 | TRBV7-2
TGTGCCAGCAGTTATAACAGGGAGGTACGGCCCCAGCATTTT | CASSYNREVRPQHF | few | NA | TRBJ1-5 | TRBV6-5
TGTGCCAGCAGTGAAGGGCAGGGGCGTGCTTTCTTT | CASSEGQGRAFF | few | NA | TRBJ1-1 | TRBV2
TGCAGTGTTAGGACTAGCGGGGGGAACAATGAGCAGTTCTTC | CSVRTSGGNNEQFF | NA | TRBD2 | TRBJ2-1 | TRBV20-1